This T cell receptor (beta chain) is drawn from a study of T cells after yellow fever vaccination. Study-wide context: Preparation of the low-cell-number fractions used SMART-Seq v4 Ultra Low Input. General study points: Most primary-vaccination clones recurred post-booster (around 95% CD4, 88% CD8).

In the case of this clonotype: No antigen is known for it.

The V gene end was trimmed by 5 bases and the J gene end by 6 bases; junction bases not matched to a gene: 10. In germline, CDR1 is MNHNS, CDR2 SASEGT. This CDR3 comprises 14 residues. 5'RACE template switching produced TCR cDNA carrying a universal primer site and UMIs. TCRdb reanalysed the 5' RACE reads using MiXCR and keeps one entry per CDR3 protein. The sample consists of 360,000 or so distinct CDR3 sequences, around a tenth of them appearing once. V gene TRBV6-1 combines with J gene TRBJ2-7; 7 nucleotides match TRBD1. The source was PBMCs, collected on the day of the first yellow fever vaccination. This sequence was found in a man younger than 30 who received the YFV17D yellow fever vaccine. The CDR3 region is CASSLTGPRGEQYF. The DNA for the CDR3 is TGTGCCAGCAGTCTGACAGGGCCGCGCGGCGAGCAGTACTTC.